This T cell receptor beta chain was retrieved from a study of blood T cell repertoires in COVID-19. Across the whole study: Material from acute and convalescent COVID-19 was sourced from the United States, Italy and Spain. The cDNA or gDNA used as material had been derived from T cells, B-cell-depleted T cells, or PBMCs.

The CDR3 covers 14 residues. V shed 3 bases, J shed 2 bases, and the junction held 3 bases outside the gene matches. In germline, CDR1 is LGHDT, CDR2 YNNKEL (reference sequence). A remark on this clone: Other DNA sequences within the sample encode an identical CDR3.

How the authors handled the data: Estimated nucleated cell counts came from reference gene primer amplification. Clones were read by immunoSEQ multiplex PCR, and TCRdb kept only the in-frame ones, dropping some. V, J and clone size derive from that table, while D and trimming were established from the DNA sequence. The table has approximately 210,000 clones, 85% to 90% seen once. The V and J genes are TRBV3-1 (or the pseudogene TRBV3-2) and TRBJ2-7, with TRBD1 matching over 8 bases. Sequencing was performed on peripheral blood. The clonotype comes from a man younger than 35 with active or convalescent COVID-19. CDR3 sequence: CASSQEDRAYEQYF. CDR3 DNA: TGTGCCAGCAGCCAGGAGGACAGGGCCTACGAGCAGTACTTC.